The source of this T cell receptor beta chain is a study of blood T cell repertoires in COVID-19. Study overall: Sites across the United States, Italy and Spain contributed samples from acute and convalescent COVID-19. The analysed material was cDNA or gDNA that came from T cells, B-cell-depleted T cells, or PBMCs.

Germline CDR1 ENHRY, CDR2 SYGVKD. The CDR3 runs to 20 residues. V was shortened by 0 bases and J by 5 bases, with 28 bases between the two germline ends. Methods used by the authors: Amplification with reference gene primers provided the estimates of nucleated cell counts. Some clones are missing from TCRdb's copy, which holds only in-frame ones; the method was immunoSEQ multiplex PCR. The V and J calls and clone size come from that table; D and trimming were worked out from the DNA. The profile shows roughly 250,000 clones, roughly nine tenths of them singletons. V usage is TRBV10-3 and J usage is TRBJ1-2, with D possibly being TRBD1 (5 bases). The source is a man aged 55 to 70 who had recovered from COVID-19. The sequencing input was peripheral blood. This chain's CDR3 is CAISESTGGADKSMGYGYTF. CDR3 nucleotide sequence: TGTGCCATCAGTGAGTCGACTGGCGGGGCAGATAAATCGATGGGGTATGGCTACACCTTC.